What follows are 30 T cell receptor beta chains derived from one specimen sequenced in a study of OX40 agonist ivuxolimab in advanced cancers. This table comes from immunoSEQ multiplex PCR, and its TCRdb copy is limited to in-frame clones, with some not included. The sample has tens of thousands of clones; 80% to 90% are singletons. Sequencing was performed on CD4+ or CD8+ T cells sorted from blood, taken in a trial of the OX40 agonist ivuxolimab. The receptors here all came from an adult with an advanced solid tumor such as melanoma, head and neck, liver or kidney cancer.

The chain uses TRBV6-5 and TRBJ2-1; 11 bases match TRBD2. The germline V gene has CDR1 MNHEY and CDR2 SVGAGI. The V segment lost 2 bases and the J segment 9 bases; nucleotides outside the gene matches: 9. This CDR3 spans 16 amino acids. CDR3 sequence reads: CASSYGLAGGLSEQFF. The CDR3 DNA reads TGTGCCAGCAGTTACGGGTTAGCGGGAGGGTTAAGTGAGCAGTTCTTC.

Note on this clone: A much larger clone differs by one base, so this may be a read error. The chain employs TRBV6-6 and TRBJ2-7; maybe TRBD2 (6 bases). V shed 6 bases and J shed 0 bases, with 9 bases lying between them. Germline loops: CDR1 MNHNY, CDR2 SVGAGI (reference sequence). The CDR3 consists of 13 residues. CDR3 protein: CASSLGGSYEQYF. The CDR3 DNA is TGTGCCAGCAGCTTGGGGGGCTCCTACGAGCAGTACTTC.

This chain joins TRBV4-1 and TRBJ2-7, with 13 positions matching TRBD2. The V gene's germline CDR1 is MGHRA and CDR2 YSYEKL. CDR3 length: 18 residues. J was trimmed by 0 bases and V by 5 bases; bases with no gene match: 10. The CDR3 is CASSFRTSGGLFSYEQYF. In DNA, the CDR3 is TGCGCCAGCAGCTTCCGGACTAGCGGGGGCCTTTTCTCCTACGAGCAGTACTTC.

The count of this clone is one. This chain links TRBV19 with TRBJ1-5; TRBD1 aligns across 11 bases. There are 16 residues in the CDR3. The V segment lost 6 bases and the J segment 2 bases; nucleotides outside the gene matches: 6. Germline V CDR1 and CDR2: LNHDA, SQIVND (reference sequence). The CDR3 loop reads CASRIGTGGGNQPQHF. Here the CDR3 DNA reads TGTGCCAGTAGAATTGGGACAGGGGGGGGCAATCAGCCCCAGCATTTT.

The genes are TRBV7-9 and TRBJ2-1; D is possibly TRBD2 (6 bases). In germline, CDR1 is SEHNR, CDR2 FQNEAQ (reference sequence). This CDR3 contains 15 residues. V was pared by 5 bases and J by 12 bases, with 23 bases between. CDR3 coding DNA: TGTGCCAGCAGCGGACCTGGGACTGGCCATGAGGGGCAGTTCTTC. Protein product: CASSGPGTGHEGQFF.

CDR3 in DNA: TGTGCCAGCAGTTTACGGGGGAGCACTGAAGCTTTCTTT. Translating gives CASSLRGSTEAFF. The V gene is TRBV27, the J gene TRBJ1-1; possibly TRBD1 for D (5 bases). Germline CDR1 reads MNHEY; CDR2 reads SMNVEV (reference sequence). Deletions cut 2 bases from V and 4 bases from J, with 8 bases between. The CDR3 loop spans 13 amino acids.

For this clone: The same CDR3 can be traced to other DNA sequences in this sample. J is TRBJ2-3 and V is TRBV4-2, with D unresolved. CDR3 length: 12 residues. V lost 1 base and J lost 6, with 5 bases in between. Germline loops: CDR1 LGHNA, CDR2 YNFKEQ. The CDR3 DNA reads TGTGCCAGCAGCCAAGTAGGGGATACGCAGTATTTT. Encoded protein: CASSQVGDTQYF.

The chain uses TRBV30 and TRBJ2-1; possible D gene TRBD1, 5 bases. The V end was cut by 3 bases, the J end by 1 base, with 13 bases between. Germline CDR1 reads GTSNPN; CDR2 reads SVGIG (reference sequence). CDR3 size: 15 residues. The CDR3 here is CAWSGGQGSYNEQFF. The CDR3 DNA reads as TGTGCCTGGAGCGGTGGGCAGGGATCCTACAATGAGCAGTTCTTC.

The chain is built from TRBV28 and TRBJ1-5; 12 bases fit TRBD1. CDR3 length: 17 amino acids. Germline V lookup: CDR1 MDHEN, CDR2 SYDVKM. With V trimmed by 7 bases and J by 7 bases, 14 bases remained unmatched. In DNA form, the CDR3 reads TGTGCCAGCACTATTCCGGGACAGGGGGCGGTAGGGCAGCCCCAGCATTTT. This translates into CASTIPGQGAVGQPQHF.

This chain connects TRBV29-1 to TRBJ1-2; the D is unclear. The CDR3 loop spans 13 amino acids. From germline, CDR1 is SQVTM and CDR2 ANQGSEA. The V gene lost 0 bases and the J gene lost 8 bases, with 13 bases spanning the gap. For the CDR3, the DNA is TGCAGCGTTGAAGACACGGTACTACTCGGCTACACCTTC. The encoded protein is CSVEDTVLLGYTF.

V and J are TRBV25-1 and TRBJ2-4, with D possibly matching TRBD2 (6 bases). Trimming stripped 3 bases from V and 1 base from J, with 7 bases between. Germline CDR1 and CDR2: MGHDK and SYGVNS. This CDR3 region has 14 residues. Written as DNA, the CDR3 is TGTGCCAGCAGTGACGCGGGGGCCAAAAACATTCAGTACTTC. Amino acids: CASSDAGAKNIQYF. Complete variable domain (other parts from reference TRBV25-1 and TRBJ2-4): EADIYQTPRYLVIGTGKKITLECSQTMGHDKMYWYQQDPGMELHLIHYSYGVNSTEKGDLSSESTVSRIRTEHFPLTLESARPSHTSQYLCASSDAGAKNIQYFGAGTRLSVL.

This clone occurred once. J is TRBJ1-1 and V is TRBV18, with D possibly being TRBD1 (6 bases). This CDR3 contains 16 residues. V lost 3 bases and J 2 bases, leaving 16 bases between the germline ends. Germline-derived CDR1 and CDR2 are KGHSH and LQKENI. The CDR3 region is CASSPGSGRGNTEAFF. The CDR3 DNA reads TGTGCCAGCTCACCGGGGTCGGGCAGGGGAAACACTGAAGCTTTCTTT. Combining the CDR3 with reference TRBV18 and TRBJ1-1 gives the whole variable domain NAGVMQNPRHLVRRRGQEARLRCSPMKGHSHVYWYRQLPEEGLKFMVYLQKENIIDESGMPKERFSAEFPKEGPSILRIQQVVRGDSAAYFCASSPGSGRGNTEAFFGQGTRLTVV.

This rearrangement joins TRBV20-1 to TRBJ2-3; D call uncertain. Per the germline V gene, CDR1 is DFQATT and CDR2 is SNEGSKA (reference sequence). Deletions cut 0 bases from V and 6 bases from J, with 4 bases between. The CDR3 runs to 11 residues. CDR3 in amino acids: CSARERDTQYF. Written as DNA, the CDR3 is TGCAGTGCTAGAGAAAGGGATACGCAGTATTTT.

The chain has TRBV9 and TRBJ1-4; D might be TRBD1 (5 bases). Germline loops: CDR1 SGDLS, CDR2 YYNGEE. The V end was cut by 0 bases, the J end by 6 bases, with 12 bases between. This CDR3 comprises 15 residues. The CDR3: CASSVGPGLDEKLFF. The CDR3 nucleotides are TGTGCCAGCAGCGTAGGTCCAGGGTTGGATGAAAAACTGTTTTTT.

The chain uses TRBV7-8 and TRBJ2-1, with 14 bases fitting TRBD2. Germline CDR1 reads SGHVS; CDR2 reads FQNEAQ. V lost 6 bases and J lost 8; bases outside the gene matches: 3. This CDR3 has 14 amino acids. CDR3 sequence reads: CASSGLAGGDEQFF. The CDR3 DNA reads TGTGCCAGCAGTGGACTAGCGGGAGGTGATGAGCAGTTCTTC.

The chain couples TRBV28 to TRBJ1-5; the match to TRBD1 covers 9 bases. V lost 3 bases to trimming and J lost 2 bases; unmatched junction nucleotides: 2. The germline gives CDR1 MDHEN, CDR2 SYDVKM. CDR3 length: 15 residues. CDR3 DNA sequence: TGTGCCAGCAGTTTGGACAGGGGAGGCAATCAGCCCCAGCATTTT. This encodes CASSLDRGGNQPQHF. The full variable domain, with the rest looked up from reference TRBV28 and TRBJ1-5, is DVKVTQSSRYLVKRTGEKVFLECVQDMDHENMFWYRQDPGLGLRLIYFSYDVKMKEKGDIPEGYSVSREKKERFSLILESASTNQTSMYLCASSLDRGGNQPQHFGDGTRLSIL.

The rearrangement uses TRBV7-9 and TRBJ2-2; D is uncertain. This CDR3 region has 12 residues. Trimming shortened V by 1 base and J by 8 bases, and 5 bases separated the two germline ends. CDR1 SEHNR and CDR2 FQNEAQ come from the germline V gene (reference sequence). The CDR3 spells CASSLEQGELFF. The CDR3 DNA reads TGTGCCAGCAGCTTAGAACAGGGGGAGCTGTTTTTT.

This clone was seen more than once but under ten times. The chain joins TRBV19 to TRBJ1-5; D is possibly TRBD1 (6 bases). The CDR3 has 14 residues. The V and J ends lost 5 bases and 7 bases respectively, with 15 bases between them. Germline V CDR1 and CDR2: LNHDA, SQIVND (reference sequence). CDR3 sequence reads: CASSPRQVRQPQHF. CDR3 nucleotide sequence: TGTGCCAGTAGTCCCCGACAGGTACGACAGCCCCAGCATTTT.

The gene calls are TRBV9 and TRBJ1-6; a possible D gene is TRBD1 (5 bases). This CDR3 region has 14 residues. The germline V gene encodes CDR1 SGDLS and CDR2 YYNGEE. V was clipped by 2 bases and J by 7 bases, with 10 bases between them. The CDR3, as DNA: TGTGCCAGCAGCGTGGGGGGAAAAAATTCACCCCTCCACTTT. The encoded protein is CASSVGGKNSPLHF.

The rearrangement links TRBV29-1 to TRBJ2-1, with D maybe TRBD1 (6 bases). Trimming cost V 7 bases and J 1 base, with 11 bases left between them. This CDR3 has 13 amino acids. Germline-derived CDR1 and CDR2 are SQVTM and ANQGSEA. CDR3 sequence: CSATGTSYNEQFF. The CDR3 DNA follows: TGCAGCGCAACAGGGACGTCCTACAATGAGCAGTTCTTC.

This chain joins TRBV7-2 and TRBJ2-1; TRBD1 matches 7 bases. The CDR3 extends over 15 amino acids. The germline V gene encodes CDR1 SGHTA and CDR2 FQGNSA. Trimming cost V 4 bases and J 9 bases; bases outside gene matches: 12. CDR3 nucleotide sequence: TGTGCCAGCAGCTCGACCGGGACAGAGTGGAGTGAGCAGTTCTTC. Translating gives CASSSTGTEWSEQFF. Complete variable domain (other parts from reference TRBV7-2 and TRBJ2-1): GAGVSQSPSNKVTEKGKDVELRCDPISGHTALYWYRQSLGQGLEFLIYFQGNSAPDKSGLPSDRFSAERTGGSVSTLTIQRTQQEDSAVYLCASSSTGTEWSEQFFGPGTRLTVL.

J is TRBJ2-1 and V is TRBV7-2; 10 nucleotides agree with TRBD2. Germline V gives CDR1 SGHTA, CDR2 FQGNSA. Trimming cost V 1 base and J 9 bases; bases outside gene matches: 6. The CDR3 is 15 amino acids. The chain's CDR3 is CASSLGSGGASEQFF. As DNA, the CDR3 is TGTGCCAGCAGCTTAGGGAGCGGGGGGGCCTCTGAGCAGTTCTTC.

V and J are TRBV18 and TRBJ2-5; D gene ambiguous. Germline CDR1 KGHSH, CDR2 LQKENI. CDR3 length equals 13 residues. Trimming shortened V by 2 bases and J by 5 bases, and 9 bases separated the two germline ends. The DNA of the CDR3 is TGTGCCAGCTCACCAGGGGTGACGGAGACCCAGTACTTC. This sequence encodes CASSPGVTETQYF.

The V and J genes are TRBV5-1 and TRBJ2-1, with 7 bases aligning to TRBD1. The CDR3 is 14 residues long. V was pared by 0 bases and J by 7 bases, with 4 bases of the junction left unmatched. CDR1 SGHRS and CDR2 YFSETQ come from the germline V gene. The CDR3 DNA is TGCGCCAGCAGCTTGGGACAGGGTGTAAATGAGCAGTTCTTC. Protein sequence: CASSLGQGVNEQFF.

The chain couples TRBV7-9 to TRBJ1-2, with D tentatively TRBD1 (5 bases). This CDR3 is built from 13 residues. Germline CDR1 is SEHNR and CDR2 is FQNEAQ (reference sequence). Trimming took 5 bases from V and 5 from J, leaving 12 bases between them. The CDR3 loop is CASSLGGQYGYTF. The CDR3, as DNA: TGTGCCAGCAGCCTGGGGGGTCAGTATGGCTACACCTTC.

This rearrangement joins TRBV9 to TRBJ2-2; the match to TRBD2 covers 7 bases. Losses at the gene ends were 7 bases for V and 4 bases for J; bases not matched to a gene: 1. Germline assignment: CDR1 SGDLS and CDR2 YYNGEE. This CDR3 has 12 amino acids. The chain's CDR3 is CASGRATGELFF. The CDR3 region has the DNA TGTGCCAGCGGGAGGGCCACCGGGGAGCTGTTTTTT. Drawing the rest from reference TRBV9 and TRBJ2-2, the complete variable domain is DSGVTQTPKHLITATGQRVTLRCSPRSGDLSVYWYQQSLDQGLQFLIQYYNGEERAKGNILERFSAQQFPDLHSELNLSSLELGDSALYFCASGRATGELFFGEGSRLTVL.

This clone has just a few counts. This CDR3 reads CATQGDLNMNTEAFF. The CDR3 DNA follows: TGTGCCACCCAGGGGGACTTAAACATGAACACTGAAGCTTTCTTT. This sequence joins TRBV10-3 and TRBJ1-1, with 7 bases that match TRBD1. V shed 10 bases, J shed 0 bases, and the junction held 11 bases outside the gene matches. Germline V gene lookup returns CDR1 ENHRY and CDR2 SYGVKD. The CDR3 is 15 residues long.

The chain combines TRBV11-2 with TRBJ2-7, with no clear D. Trimming removed 1 base at V and 4 bases at J, with 14 bases between. Germline V CDR1 and CDR2: SGHAT, FQNNGV. The CDR3 is made up of 15 amino acids. The CDR3 region has the DNA TGTGCCAGCAGCTTAGTCTTGCGGCAGGATTACGAGCAGTACTTC. Encoded protein: CASSLVLRQDYEQYF. The variable domain in full, with the rest retrieved from reference TRBV11-2 and TRBJ2-7, is EAGVAQSPRYKIIEKRQSVAFWCNPISGHATLYWYQQILGQGPKLLIQFQNNGVVDDSQLPKDRFSAERLKGVDSTLKIQPAKLEDSAVYLCASSLVLRQDYEQYFGPGTRLTVT.

The V and J genes are TRBV9 and TRBJ2-5; D ambiguous. Germline lookup yields CDR1 SGDLS and CDR2 YYNGEE. The CDR3 runs 15 residues. The ends were cut back, 3 bases at V and 7 bases at J, with 19 bases in the middle. The DNA of the CDR3 is TGTGCCAGCAGCGCTGTTCCCGGTTCCACGGGGACCCAGTACTTC. Amino acid sequence: CASSAVPGSTGTQYF.

The V gene is TRBV10-3, the J gene TRBJ2-2; 10 bases agree with TRBD1. CDR3 size: 13 residues. Germline trimming cut 11 bases from V and 4 bases from J; bases unmatched to any gene: 4. Germline lookup yields CDR1 ENHRY and CDR2 SYGVKD. The CDR3 bases are TGTGCCCTAAGGACAGGGGGCACCGGGGAGCTGTTTTTT. This gives the protein CALRTGGTGELFF.